A single sample gave rise to the 31 T cell receptor beta chains below, sequenced in a study of T cell responses to AZD1222 COVID-19 vaccine. Generated by immunoSEQ multiplex PCR, the TCRdb table keeps only in-frame clones and is missing some. Of 100,000 to 120,000 clones in the sample, over 75% are singletons; the top ten hold around 4.6%. Sequenced here: peripheral blood, sampled on day 0 of AZD1222 vaccination. The source is an adult in good health.

This clone was seen once. This sequence joins TRBV9 and TRBJ2-3, with unresolved D. The V and J ends lost 0 bases and 4 bases respectively, with 9 bases between them. The CDR3 consists of 14 residues. The germline V gene has CDR1 SGDLS and CDR2 YYNGEE. The CDR3 DNA reads TGTGCCAGCAGCGTAGATGGTAGCTCAGATACGCAGTATTTT. Its protein is CASSVDGSSDTQYF.

The rearrangement links TRBV19 to TRBJ1-1; 11 bases line up with TRBD1. CDR1 and CDR2 from the germline V gene are LNHDA and SQIVND (reference sequence). J lost 5 bases, V lost 3 bases, and 8 bases had no gene match. The CDR3 contains 16 residues. This CDR3 reads CASSIGQGAGRTEAFF. The DNA of the CDR3 is TGTGCCAGTAGTATCGGACAGGGGGCGGGTCGGACTGAAGCTTTCTTT.

This clone was recorded only once. The V and J genes are TRBV28 and TRBJ1-4; D call uncertain. The CDR3 runs to 15 residues. Looked up from germline, CDR1 is MDHEN and CDR2 is SYDVKM. V gave up 2 bases and J gave up 7 bases, with 14 bases separating them. The CDR3: CASSLPPLTAEKLFF. As DNA, the CDR3 is TGTGCCAGCAGTTTACCCCCATTAACAGCTGAAAAACTGTTTTTT.

The V gene is TRBV7-8, the J gene TRBJ2-2; the match to TRBD1 covers 8 bases. V lost 0 bases to trimming and J lost 1 base; unmatched junction nucleotides: 1. CDR1 SGHVS and CDR2 FQNEAQ come from the germline V gene. The CDR3 consists of 16 residues. CDR3 nucleotides: TGTGCCAGCAGCTTAGCGGGGACAGGGAACACCGGGGAGCTGTTTTTT. Its translation: CASSLAGTGNTGELFF.

Only one count was recorded for this clone. The V and J genes are TRBV12-2 and TRBJ2-3; the listed D gene, TRBD2, was not tested against the DNA. TRBV12-2 is given as a pseudogene. The CDR3 is 18 amino acids. The CDR3 protein is CASRLAGRRRRWPDTQYF. CDR3 DNA sequence: TGTGCAAGTCGCTTAGCCGGACGACGACGGAGGTGGCCAGATACGCAGTATTTT.

V and J are TRBV6-5 and TRBJ2-7; 12 bases are shared with TRBD1. Germline V CDR1 and CDR2: MNHEY, SVGAGI. The CDR3 extends over 15 amino acids. V gave up 2 bases and J gave up 6 bases; unmatched junction bases: 5. CDR3 sequence: CASSYTGTGGIEQYF. The CDR3, as DNA: TGTGCCAGCAGTTACACCGGGACAGGGGGCATCGAGCAGTACTTC.

The chain couples TRBV4-1 to TRBJ2-3; D gene ambiguous. The CDR3 loop spans 16 amino acids. Trimming left V 0 bases short and J 0 bases short, with 10 bases between. In germline, CDR1 is MGHRA, CDR2 YSYEKL. The CDR3 DNA reads TGCGCCAGCAGCCAAGAAGGACGGATTAGCACAGATACGCAGTATTTT. Its protein is CASSQEGRISTDTQYF.

V and J are TRBV30 and TRBJ1-2, with TRBD1 matching over 7 bases. The V gene's germline CDR1 is GTSNPN and CDR2 SVGIG (reference sequence). The CDR3 loop spans 14 amino acids. V dropped 0 bases and J dropped 2; count of bases not matched to a gene: 3. The CDR3 region is CAWSVNRGNYGYTF. For the CDR3, the DNA is TGTGCCTGGAGTGTAAACAGGGGAAACTATGGCTACACCTTC.

This clone has just a few counts. V and J are TRBV2 and TRBJ2-1; 16 bases line up with TRBD2. With 6 bases clipped from V and 4 bases from J, the junction kept 6 bases outside the gene matches. This CDR3 has 17 residues. Germline V gene lookup returns CDR1 SNHLY and CDR2 FYNNEI. This CDR3 is CASRAGTSGGGYNEQFF. For the CDR3, the DNA is TGTGCCAGCAGAGCCGGGACTAGCGGGGGGGGTTACAATGAGCAGTTCTTC.

This clone has just one count. The rearrangement links TRBV6-1 to TRBJ2-7; no reliable D call. The CDR3 has 11 residues. Trimming cost V 1 base and J 6 bases, with 4 bases left between them. Germline V gene sequence: CDR1 MNHNS, CDR2 SASEGT. CDR3 DNA sequence: TGTGCCAGCAGTGAAGGGGTCGAGCAGTACTTC. This sequence encodes CASSEGVEQYF.

The chain links TRBV24-1 to TRBJ2-5, with a tentative D call TRBD2 (5 bases). The V gene lost 3 bases and the J gene lost 0 bases, with 7 bases spanning the gap. The CDR3 runs 14 residues. Germline loops: CDR1 KGHDR, CDR2 SFDVKD. The CDR3 is CATSDHSDQETQYF. The CDR3 DNA reads as TGTGCCACCAGTGATCATAGCGACCAAGAGACCCAGTACTTC.

This chain joins TRBV28 and TRBJ1-4; TRBD1 might be the D (5 bases). The V gene's germline CDR1 is MDHEN and CDR2 SYDVKM. The CDR3 runs 11 residues. V lost 5 bases, J lost 8 bases, and 6 bases lay in between. For the CDR3, the DNA is TGTGCCAGCAGTAGACAGGAAAAACTGTTTTTT. This gives the protein CASSRQEKLFF.

The rearrangement joins TRBV11-2 to TRBJ1-2; D unclear. The CDR3 contains 16 residues. Trimming removed 7 bases from V and 4 bases from J, with 22 bases in between. Looked up from germline, CDR1 is SGHAT and CDR2 is FQNNGV. CDR3: CASTQRPLTPLYGYTF. The CDR3 nucleotides are TGTGCCAGCACCCAAAGGCCCCTCACGCCTCTCTATGGCTACACCTTC. The full variable domain, completed using reference TRBV11-2 and TRBJ1-2, is EAGVAQSPRYKIIEKRQSVAFWCNPISGHATLYWYQQILGQGPKLLIQFQNNGVVDDSQLPKDRFSAERLKGVDSTLKIQPAKLEDSAVYLCASTQRPLTPLYGYTFGSGTRLTVV.

The chain combines TRBV5-1 with TRBJ2-3; D gene uncertain. Deletions cut 0 bases from V and 1 base from J, with 9 bases between. This CDR3 has 15 amino acids. The germline CDR1 and CDR2 sequences are SGHRS and YFSETQ. The CDR3 nucleotides are TGCGCCAGCAGCTTGGACTCCCCGGGCACAGATACGCAGTATTTT. Translated: CASSLDSPGTDTQYF.

This chain links TRBV12-3 or TRBV12-4 with TRBJ2-5; D is perhaps TRBD2 (6 bases). Deletions cut 3 bases from V and 5 bases from J, with 10 bases between. The CDR3 contains 13 residues. This CDR3 reads CASSLGGGETQYF. The CDR3 nucleotides read TGTGCCAGCAGTTTGGGGGGTGGCGAGACCCAGTACTTC.

This chain links TRBV7-8 with TRBJ2-1, with D uncertain. CDR3 length: 12 amino acids. The germline V gene has CDR1 SGHVS and CDR2 FQNEAQ. V gave up 5 bases and J gave up 9 bases, with 11 bases separating them. The CDR3 loop reads CASSPRVPEQFF. In DNA, the CDR3 is TGTGCCAGCAGCCCCCGCGTCCCTGAGCAGTTCTTC.

The chain is built from TRBV2 and TRBJ2-1; D ambiguous. CDR1 is SNHLY and CDR2 is FYNNEI in the germline V gene. This CDR3 comprises 13 residues. V was trimmed by 3 bases and J by 6 bases, leaving 9 bases between them. CDR3 bases: TGTGCCAGCAGTGAGGTTTCGGTCAATGAGCAGTTCTTC. Protein sequence: CASSEVSVNEQFF.

The V call is TRBV28, the J call TRBJ2-5; 8 bases align to TRBD1. Per germline, CDR1 MDHEN and CDR2 SYDVKM. V dropped 3 bases and J dropped 5; count of bases not matched to a gene: 8. The CDR3 spans 15 residues. The CDR3 nucleotides read TGTGCCAGCAGTTTGGTGTCAGGGGGCTTTGAGACCCAGTACTTC. Encoded protein: CASSLVSGGFETQYF.

J is TRBJ2-3 and V is TRBV2; 7 bases are a match to TRBD2. V lost 4 bases to trimming and J lost 0 bases; unmatched junction nucleotides: 4. The V gene's germline CDR1 is SNHLY and CDR2 FYNNEI. The CDR3 length is 15 residues. The CDR3 is CASSALAASTDTQYF. The CDR3 bases are TGTGCCAGCAGTGCTCTAGCGGCTAGCACAGATACGCAGTATTTT.

The chain combines TRBV18 with TRBJ1-6; 9 bases line up with TRBD1. The V and J ends lost 4 bases and 5 bases, in that order; junction bases with no gene match: 3. Germline lookup yields CDR1 KGHSH and CDR2 LQKENI. The CDR3 totals 15 residues. CDR3 amino acids: CASSLRQGDNSPLHF. In DNA, the CDR3 is TGTGCCAGCTCACTTCGACAGGGGGATAATTCACCCCTCCACTTT.

The chain links TRBV28 to TRBJ1-5; D unclear. The germline gives CDR1 MDHEN, CDR2 SYDVKM. The V end was cut by 3 bases, the J end by 6 bases, with 6 bases between. The CDR3 is 12 amino acids. In DNA, the CDR3 is TGTGCCAGCAGTTTCGAGGTTCAGCCCCAGCATTTT. The encoded protein is CASSFEVQPQHF.

This clone turned up a few times. The chain carries TRBV3-1 (or the pseudogene TRBV3-2) and TRBJ2-2, with 10 bases lining up with TRBD2. From germline, CDR1 is LGHDT and CDR2 YNNKEL (reference sequence). This CDR3 is 16 amino acids long. The trim removed 3 bases at V and 1 base at J, leaving 2 bases unmatched. CDR3 region: CASSQGLALNTGELFF. DNA for the CDR3: TGTGCCAGCAGCCAGGGACTAGCGCTGAACACCGGGGAGCTGTTTTTT.

This clone was counted only a few times. The chain uses TRBV28 and TRBJ2-5; 7 bases match TRBD1. The CDR3 runs 14 residues. Per the germline V gene, CDR1 is MDHEN and CDR2 is SYDVKM. V dropped 5 bases and J dropped 4; count of bases not matched to a gene: 7. Here the CDR3 DNA reads TGTGCCAGCAGTCAACGGGCAGGGGGAGAGACCCAGTACTTC. This translates into CASSQRAGGETQYF.

The chain employs TRBV29-1 and TRBJ2-5; the match to TRBD1 covers 9 bases. Germline CDR1 reads SQVTM; CDR2 reads ANQGSEA. J gave up 5 bases and V 2 bases, and 3 bases lay outside the gene matches. This CDR3 region has 13 residues. The CDR3 reads CSVETGGWETQYF. CDR3 coding DNA: TGCAGCGTTGAAACAGGGGGCTGGGAGACCCAGTACTTC.

The chain recombines TRBV7-6 with TRBJ2-7; 8 positions match TRBD1. The length of the CDR3 is 15 residues. V gave up 5 bases and J gave up 5 bases; unmatched junction bases: 11. In germline, CDR1 is SGHVS, CDR2 FNYEAQ. This chain's CDR3 is CASSPRTDRENEQYF. CDR3 nucleotide sequence: TGTGCCAGCAGCCCCCGAACGGACAGGGAAAACGAGCAGTACTTC. The whole variable domain, remainder taken from reference TRBV7-6 and TRBJ2-7, is GAGVSQSPRYKVTKRGQDVALRCDPISGHVSLYWYRQALGQGPEFLTYFNYEAQQDKSGLPNDRFSAERPEGSISTLTIQRTEQRDSAMYRCASSPRTDRENEQYFGPGTRLTVT.

This chain joins TRBV27 and TRBJ2-7; 8 bases line up with TRBD1. With V trimmed by 6 bases and J by 2 bases, 9 bases remained unmatched. Germline-derived CDR1 and CDR2 are MNHEY and SMNVEV (reference sequence). The CDR3 sequence is 15 residues long. The CDR3 is CASSRGQVGPYEQYF. The CDR3 coding sequence is TGTGCCAGCAGCCGGGGACAGGTAGGGCCCTACGAGCAGTACTTC.

The V and J genes are TRBV5-1 and TRBJ2-2; D may be TRBD1 or TRBD2 (6 bases each). CDR1 is SGHRS, CDR2 YFSETQ, per germline. The CDR3 is 14 residues long. V lost 4 bases to trimming and J lost 1 base, with 8 bases between them. The CDR3 DNA reads TGCGCCAGCAGCGCGGGACAGAACACCGGGGAGCTGTTTTTT. Translated, it gives CASSAGQNTGELFF.

This clone was found once. V gene TRBV7-8 combines with J gene TRBJ1-1; D unclear. Trimming pared 2 bases from V and 6 bases from J, leaving 10 bases between. CDR3 length: 13 amino acids. Germline V gene data show CDR1 as SGHVS and CDR2 as FQNEAQ. For the CDR3, the DNA is TGTGCCAGCAGCTTATATTCCGGTTCTGAAGCTTTCTTT. It specifies CASSLYSGSEAFF.

This sequence joins TRBV9 and TRBJ1-1; 9 positions match TRBD1. V dropped 0 bases and J dropped 3; count of bases not matched to a gene: 3. The CDR3 runs to 15 residues. Germline CDR1 and CDR2: SGDLS and YYNGEE. In nucleotides, the CDR3 is TGTGCCAGCAGCGTAGCAGGGACAGGGCACACTGAAGCTTTCTTT. Amino acid sequence: CASSVAGTGHTEAFF.

The CDR3 sequence: CASTRFPGQGGLNTEAFF. In DNA, the CDR3 is TGTGCCAGCACTCGATTTCCGGGACAGGGCGGGTTGAACACTGAAGCTTTCTTT. The chain links TRBV6-6 to TRBJ1-1; 9 bases align to TRBD1. The V and J ends lost 7 bases and 0 bases, in that order; junction bases with no gene match: 15. This CDR3 comprises 18 residues. The V gene's germline CDR1 is MNHNY and CDR2 SVGAGI (reference sequence).

The chain employs TRBV3-1 (or the pseudogene TRBV3-2) and TRBJ1-6; D is ambiguous. The CDR3 is made up of 14 amino acids. Germline CDR1 LGHDT, CDR2 YNNKEL (reference sequence). V dropped 1 base and J dropped 9 bases, with 10 bases sitting between them. In nucleotides, the CDR3 is TGTGCCAGCAGCCAAGGCCGGGTGGGTTCACCCCTCCACTTT. Its translation: CASSQGRVGSPLHF.